This TCR beta chain is from a study of early T cells in non-severe SARS-CoV-2 infection. Of note for this clonotype: A read error is likely, as this CDR3 ends without the conserved phenylalanine or tryptophan. It is unclear where the CDR3 begins or ends on the DNA, so no DNA is shown, and the CDR3 is as TCRdb lists it.

TCRdb re-called the 5' RACE reads with MiXCR, one entry per CDR3 protein. This table has about 94,000 distinct CDR3 sequences, over 10% appearing once. The CDR3 adds up to 11 amino acids, both ends counted. In germline, CDR1 is SEHNR, CDR2 FQNEAQ (reference sequence). The TCR originated in an adult who was a healthcare worker with PCR-confirmed SARS-CoV-2 infection or an uninfected control (not recorded which). Source material: whole blood. The chain joins TRBV7-9 to TRBJ2-1; the table assigns TRBD1, which was not confirmed against the DNA. CDR3 sequence reads: CASSFVGRVLL.